This note documents a single T cell receptor beta chain sequence. This clonotype was counted between two and nine times. Its antigen target is currently unknown. No base quality information exists; no much larger clone differs at one position. The germline V gene (reference sequence) sets CDR1 to SEHNR and CDR2 to FQNEAQ. CDR3 length: 13 amino acids, cysteine to phenylalanine. Only CDR3 DNA remains: 39 bases, in frame from the first base. V and J lose 3 bases and 4 bases, and a span of 10 bases separates them. This record belongs to a study of T-cell reconstitution after alpha-beta-depleted transplantation in children (TCRdb year 2016). The study in broad terms: The study quantitatively tracked T-cell immune reconstitution after TCRalphabeta/CD19-depleted allogeneic hematopoietic cell transplantation in children using TCR repertoire profiling.

Overall study results and their limits: About two months after transplant, the apparently early recovery of alphabetaT-cell counts reportedly depended on just several hundred clones that had expanded rapidly and came from non-depleted graft cells. The frequencies of hyperexpanded clones fell over the following months, and after one year, T-cell counts and TCRbeta diversity were mostly attributed to newly produced T cells. In some patients, the high TCRbeta diversity seen at day 60 was put down to recipient T cells and intrathymic progenitors that had survived conditioning.

Reading the label with the study, this specimen's treatment or condition is: allogeneic hematopoietic cell transplantation with graft depleted of TCRalphabeta T cells and CD19 B cells. The transplant recipients were children given TCRalphabeta/CD19-depleted allogeneic hematopoietic cell grafts. Library construction relied on PCR. TCRdb names Illumina HiSeq 2500 as the instrument used. Molecular barcoding was employed in the preparation of TCR libraries, with unique molecular identifiers being used to normalize TCRbeta repertoire quantification. The raw public data were reprocessed by TCRdb itself: fastp quality trimming at Q25, MiXCR clonotype calling, in-frame beta chains only. One record per CDR3 amino acid sequence lists the most common genes and DNA. Present in this sample are roughly 790,000 distinct CDR3 sequences, roughly 15% of which were seen just once. In total, the top ten clones hold 5% of the sample.

The clonotype comes from a male patient younger than 18 who had a stem cell transplant for acute lymphoblastic leukemia, so the T cells may come from the graft donor. Here the chain combines TRBV7-9 and TRBJ2-7; there is no confident call for the D gene. Sequencing was performed on PBMCs, mostly from graft donor cells, taken 360 days after TCRalphabeta/CD19-depleted stem cell transplant. The CDR3 region: CASSFPNQYEQYF. Read as DNA, the sequence is TGTGCCAGCAGCTTCCCTAATCAATACGAGCAGTACTTC.